This T cell receptor (beta chain) derives from a study of blood T cell repertoires in COVID-19. Across the whole study: The study drew acute and convalescent COVID-19 samples from the United States, Italy and Spain. PBMCs, B-cell-depleted T cells, or T cells were the source of the cDNA or gDNA that made up the material.

Under the authors' procedure: Nucleated cell number was recorded as an estimate derived from reference gene primer amplification. Sequenced by immunoSEQ multiplex PCR; TCRdb stores in-frame clones only, minus some. The V and J calls and clone size are taken from that table; D and trimming were inferred from the DNA. In the table there are about 140,000 clones, approximately 78% of which are singletons. CDR3 length: 14 amino acids. CDR1 is MNHEY and CDR2 is SMNVEV in the germline V gene (reference sequence). V gave up 7 bases and J gave up 5 bases; unmatched junction bases: 10. The sample consisted of peripheral blood. V is TRBV27 and J is TRBJ2-5; TRBD2 matches at 7 bases. This clonotype was obtained from a woman older than 75 with acute or convalescent COVID-19. As DNA, the CDR3 is TGTGCCAGCAAGGGGTCGGGGGGAAGGGAGACCCAGTACTTC. It yields the protein CASKGSGGRETQYF.